These 2 T cell receptor beta chains were all obtained from the same sample, sequenced in a study of post-analysis software for immune sequencing data. Whole-study findings and limits: A handful of TRBV segments, including TRBV5-6, TRBV5-1 and TRBV20-1, were more frequent in patients than controls.

Their specific antigens are unknown. TCR beta libraries were prepared from cDNA with unique molecular identifiers. TCRdb re-analysed the PCR reads in MiXCR, keeping a single row per CDR3 protein. The sample consists of around 500,000 distinct CDR3 sequences, around a third of them appearing once. The sample was blood. Receptors were obtained from a girl between 2 and 17 years old with multiple sclerosis.

The V gene is TRBV7-2, the J gene TRBJ2-7, with 14 bases identical to TRBD2. Germline-derived CDR1 and CDR2 are SGHTA and FQGNSA. CDR3 length equals 15 residues. V trimming: 5 bases; J trimming: 7 bases; junction bases outside the gene matches: 7. CDR3 residues: CASSPQGLAGVEQYF. CDR3 DNA sequence: TGTGCCAGCAGCCCTCAGGGACTAGCGGGGGTTGAGCAGTACTTC.

The J gene is TRBJ2-5, the V gene TRBV12-3 or TRBV12-4; possibly TRBD1 for D (6 bases). V was pared by 7 bases and J by 1 base, with 10 bases between. This CDR3 has 13 amino acids. CDR3 amino acids: CASKMGAQETQYF. The CDR3 nucleotides read TGTGCCAGCAAGATGGGGGCCCAAGAGACCCAGTACTTC.